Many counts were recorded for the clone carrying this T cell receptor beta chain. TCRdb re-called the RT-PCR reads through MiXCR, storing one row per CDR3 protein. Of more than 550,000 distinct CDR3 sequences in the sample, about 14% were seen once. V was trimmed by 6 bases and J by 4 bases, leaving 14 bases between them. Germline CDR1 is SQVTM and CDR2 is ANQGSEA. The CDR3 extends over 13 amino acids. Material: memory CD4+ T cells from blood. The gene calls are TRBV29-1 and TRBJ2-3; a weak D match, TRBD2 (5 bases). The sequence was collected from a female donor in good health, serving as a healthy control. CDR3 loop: CSVTLSGADTQYF. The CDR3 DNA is TGCAGCGTCACATTGTCCGGGGCAGATACGCAGTATTTT.